Listed below are T cell receptor beta chains from one sample, sequenced in a study of T cells in Graves' hyperthyroidism and ophthalmopathy. MiXCR, applied by TCRdb to the multiplex PCR reads, yields one record per CDR3 protein. The sample yields about 600,000 distinct CDR3 sequences, around 15% seen once. What was sequenced was blood. These receptors were collected from a middle-aged woman with Graves' ophthalmopathy. The conserved cysteine and the conserved F or W are not part of the CDR3 here. Fields, in order: J gene, V gene, CDR3 protein.

j_gene: TRBJ2-3
v_gene: TRBV10-3
CDR3aa: AIRSRDSKFTDTQY

j_gene: TRBJ1-4
v_gene: TRBV10-3
CDR3aa: AISDFNEEKLF

j_gene: TRBJ1-3
v_gene: TRBV9
CDR3aa: ASSVVGELVGSTIY

j_gene: TRBJ1-2
v_gene: TRBV19
CDR3aa: ASSLGTGGFFDGYT

j_gene: TRBJ2-1
v_gene: TRBV6-2/TRBV6-3
CDR3aa: ASSHDRGIHEQF

j_gene: TRBJ2-3
v_gene: TRBV10-3
CDR3aa: AISEIGIDTQY

j_gene: TRBJ1-5
v_gene: TRBV6-5
CDR3aa: ASSYSRGLGQPQH

j_gene: TRBJ2-3
v_gene: TRBV20-1
CDR3aa: SAPRASGTVDTQY

j_gene: TRBJ2-1
v_gene: TRBV7-8
CDR3aa: ASSPKVAGAYNEQF

j_gene: TRBJ2-1
v_gene: TRBV14
CDR3aa: ASSQTKQPTKKRYNEQF

j_gene: TRBJ2-7
v_gene: TRBV6-1
CDR3aa: ASKSGVQRYEQY

j_gene: TRBJ2-5
v_gene: TRBV20-1
CDR3aa: SASMGSQETQY

j_gene: TRBJ2-3
v_gene: TRBV29-1
CDR3aa: SVGGTRGLDTQY

j_gene: TRBJ2-2
v_gene: TRBV5-1
CDR3aa: ASSYEGYTGELF

j_gene: TRBJ2-3
v_gene: TRBV12-3/TRBV12-4
CDR3aa: ASSLERSDTQY

j_gene: TRBJ2-3
v_gene: TRBV6-1
CDR3aa: ASRSNTDTQY

j_gene: TRBJ2-1
v_gene: TRBV6-1
CDR3aa: ASSSGRRSTYNEQF

j_gene: TRBJ2-7
v_gene: TRBV7-3
CDR3aa: ASSPGLVHEQY

j_gene: TRBJ2-4
v_gene: TRBV6-1
CDR3aa: ATSGVRAKNIQY

j_gene: TRBJ2-6
v_gene: TRBV6-1
CDR3aa: ASESGANVLT

j_gene: TRBJ2-4
v_gene: TRBV5-6
CDR3aa: ASSHGDRVKNIQY

j_gene: TRBJ1-2
v_gene: TRBV5-1
CDR3aa: ASSLDGTGGVYGYT

j_gene: TRBJ1-2
v_gene: TRBV2
CDR3aa: ASSEEAGGYYGYT

j_gene: TRBJ2-1
v_gene: TRBV5-1
CDR3aa: ASSPYGGSYNEQF

j_gene: TRBJ2-5
v_gene: TRBV12-3/TRBV12-4
CDR3aa: ASTYRGLQY

j_gene: TRBJ2-5
v_gene: TRBV5-1
CDR3aa: ASSLDRGTGYQETQY

j_gene: TRBJ2-3
v_gene: TRBV6-1
CDR3aa: ASSKKGTGNLPLTDTQY

j_gene: TRBJ2-1
v_gene: TRBV30
CDR3aa: AWRTAGGNEQF

j_gene: TRBJ1-1
v_gene: TRBV14
CDR3aa: ASSQVGVNTEAF

j_gene: TRBJ2-5
v_gene: TRBV7-9
CDR3aa: ASSLFSSFQETQY

j_gene: TRBJ2-7
v_gene: TRBV5-1
CDR3aa: ASSSKREGRSYEQY

j_gene: TRBJ2-7
v_gene: TRBV11-2
CDR3aa: ASSLSSYGAGGEQY

j_gene: TRBJ2-5
v_gene: TRBV28
CDR3aa: ASSNGGQETQY

j_gene: TRBJ2-2
v_gene: TRBV7-8
CDR3aa: ASSYRRALGSGELF

j_gene: TRBJ2-1
v_gene: TRBV5-1
CDR3aa: ASRTGQTDNEQF

j_gene: TRBJ2-1
v_gene: TRBV5-1
CDR3aa: ASSLTGGSYNEQF

j_gene: TRBJ2-3
v_gene: TRBV20-1
CDR3aa: SARGLLGGPDTQY

j_gene: TRBJ2-1
v_gene: TRBV3-1
CDR3aa: ASRPGLAVNNEQF

j_gene: TRBJ2-4
v_gene: TRBV28
CDR3aa: ASSLWGGGQLKNIQY

j_gene: TRBJ1-6
v_gene: TRBV6-1
CDR3aa: ASSELDNYSPLH

j_gene: TRBJ1-5
v_gene: TRBV7-9
CDR3aa: ASSNTGEGQPQH

j_gene: TRBJ2-3
v_gene: TRBV6-1
CDR3aa: ATKVGQGETDTQY

j_gene: TRBJ1-1
v_gene: TRBV29-1
CDR3aa: SAGEGGAF

j_gene: TRBJ1-5
v_gene: TRBV7-8
CDR3aa: ASSFDTSGGQPQH

j_gene: TRBJ2-7
v_gene: TRBV7-3
CDR3aa: ASSLDPASEQY

j_gene: TRBJ2-3
v_gene: TRBV20-1
CDR3aa: SARDIAGDTDTQY

j_gene: TRBJ1-5
v_gene: TRBV6-1
CDR3aa: ASSDPGTGFRAFNQPQH

j_gene: TRBJ1-1
v_gene: TRBV7-3
CDR3aa: ASSITGDTEAF

j_gene: TRBJ1-2
v_gene: TRBV11-2
CDR3aa: ASSLVHDYGYT

j_gene: TRBJ2-1
v_gene: TRBV3-1
CDR3aa: ASSLGTSGGAVWGHEQF

j_gene: TRBJ1-1
v_gene: TRBV7-9
CDR3aa: ASSPQGGAANTEAF

j_gene: TRBJ2-3
v_gene: TRBV7-9
CDR3aa: ASSVVAGPATDTQY

j_gene: TRBJ1-2
v_gene: TRBV18
CDR3aa: ASSLQRDRDSPYGYT

j_gene: TRBJ2-7
v_gene: TRBV20-1
CDR3aa: SAKEGADYEQY